This is a list of T cell receptor beta chains from one sample in a study of long-term antiretroviral therapy in people with HIV. The repertoire was sequenced with immunoSEQ multiplex PCR; TCRdb's copy has only in-frame clones and lacks some. Of around 25,000 clones in the sample, under 85% were seen once. The material sequenced was unsorted PBMCs, taken 1.1 years before starting antiretroviral therapy. These receptor sequences come from a woman aged 40 to 49 with HIV. Each CDR3 is given with its conserved first and last residue. The order of the fields is D gene, clone size, V gene, J gene, CDR3 protein, CDR3 DNA. D genes are given only for firm matches. Size values are once, few and many counts, or a class for expanded clones, and some rows have none.

d_gene: TRBD1; abundance: -; v_gene: TRBV12-5; j_gene: TRBJ1-1; CDR3aa: CASGWDRATEAFF; CDR3nt: TGTGCTAGTGGTTGGGACAGGGCCACTGAAGCTTTCTTT
d_gene: -; abundance: -; v_gene: TRBV6-6; j_gene: TRBJ2-7; CDR3aa: CASSTTYEQYF; CDR3nt: TGTGCCAGCTCCACAACCTACGAGCAGTACTTC
d_gene: -; abundance: few; v_gene: TRBV19; j_gene: TRBJ1-1; CDR3aa: CASTWGGANTEAFF; CDR3nt: TGTGCCAGTACCTGGGGGGGAGCGAACACTGAAGCTTTCTTT
d_gene: -; abundance: few; v_gene: TRBV11-2; j_gene: TRBJ1-2; CDR3aa: CASSSQDLNYGYTF; CDR3nt: TGTGCCAGCAGCTCCCAGGATCTTAACTATGGCTACACCTTC
d_gene: TRBD2; abundance: -; v_gene: TRBV14; j_gene: TRBJ2-1; CDR3aa: CASSLLWGGNNEQFF; CDR3nt: TGTGCCAGCAGCCTATTGTGGGGGGGTAATAATGAGCAGTTCTTC
d_gene: TRBD1; abundance: -; v_gene: TRBV30; j_gene: TRBJ1-2; CDR3aa: CAGAGGSYYGYTF; CDR3nt: TGTGCGGGGGCAGGGGGCAGTTACTATGGCTACACCTTC
d_gene: -; abundance: -; v_gene: TRBV4-1; j_gene: TRBJ2-1; CDR3aa: CASSQDRASRNSYNEQFF; CDR3nt: TGCGCCAGCAGCCAAGATAGGGCCTCGAGAAACTCCTACAATGAGCAGTTCTTC
d_gene: TRBD2; abundance: -; v_gene: TRBV27; j_gene: TRBJ2-3; CDR3aa: CASSLLLAGADTQYF; CDR3nt: TGTGCCAGCAGTTTACTACTAGCGGGGGCAGATACGCAGTATTTT
d_gene: -; abundance: -; v_gene: TRBV11-2; j_gene: TRBJ2-7; CDR3aa: CASSLARDLSSYEQYF; CDR3nt: TGTGCCAGCAGCTTAGCGAGAGACTTAAGCTCCTACGAGCAGTACTTC
d_gene: -; abundance: -; v_gene: TRBV18; j_gene: TRBJ1-1; CDR3aa: CASSPLMNTEAFF; CDR3nt: TGTGCCAGCTCACCACTCATGAACACTGAAGCTTTCTTT
d_gene: -; abundance: -; v_gene: TRBV6-5; j_gene: TRBJ2-7; CDR3aa: CASIRGVEQYF; CDR3nt: TGTGCCAGCATCAGGGGAGTCGAGCAGTACTTC
d_gene: -; abundance: -; v_gene: TRBV7-2; j_gene: TRBJ2-5; CDR3aa: CASSLAYGETQYF; CDR3nt: TGTGCCAGCAGCTTAGCGTATGGAGAGACCCAGTACTTC
d_gene: -; abundance: few; v_gene: TRBV19; j_gene: TRBJ2-7; CDR3aa: CASSMEHRYEQYF; CDR3nt: TGTGCCAGTAGTATGGAGCATCGATACGAGCAGTACTTC
d_gene: -; abundance: -; v_gene: TRBV6-7; j_gene: TRBJ1-3; CDR3aa: CASSYSITCRAAGNTIYF; CDR3nt: TGTGCCAGCAGTTACTCGATTACTTGCAGGGCGGCTGGAAACACCATATATTTT
d_gene: TRBD1; abundance: -; v_gene: TRBV18; j_gene: TRBJ2-1; CDR3aa: CASSPGQGTYNEQFF; CDR3nt: TGTGCCAGCTCACCAGGACAGGGTACATACAATGAGCAGTTCTTC
d_gene: -; abundance: few; v_gene: TRBV18; j_gene: TRBJ1-2; CDR3aa: CASSPELVLGGYTF; CDR3nt: TGTGCCAGCTCACCGGAGCTGGTATTAGGAGGCTACACCTTC
d_gene: TRBD1; abundance: -; v_gene: TRBV6-5; j_gene: TRBJ1-1; CDR3aa: CASSVGTGSTEAFF; CDR3nt: TGTGCCAGCAGTGTCGGGACAGGGAGCACTGAAGCTTTCTTT
d_gene: -; abundance: -; v_gene: TRBV5-1; j_gene: TRBJ2-1; CDR3aa: CASSLSSANEQFF; CDR3nt: TGCGCCAGCAGCTTGTCCTCCGCCAATGAGCAGTTCTTC
d_gene: TRBD2; abundance: once; v_gene: TRBV19; j_gene: TRBJ2-1; CDR3aa: CASSSGGTYNEQFF; CDR3nt: TGTGCCAGTAGTTCGGGGGGGACCTACAATGAGCAGTTCTTC
d_gene: -; abundance: -; v_gene: TRBV5-5; j_gene: TRBJ2-7; CDR3aa: CASSTQVVRDEQYF; CDR3nt: TGTGCCAGCAGCACCCAGGTAGTTAGGGACGAGCAGTACTTC
d_gene: TRBD1; abundance: once; v_gene: TRBV19; j_gene: TRBJ1-5; CDR3aa: CASSTLQGGQPQHF; CDR3nt: TGTGCCAGTAGTACCCTACAGGGGGGTCAGCCCCAGCATTTT
d_gene: TRBD1; abundance: few; v_gene: TRBV2; j_gene: TRBJ1-1; CDR3aa: CASRLSQGEAFF; CDR3nt: TGTGCCAGCCGTCTTTCACAGGGGGAAGCTTTCTTT
d_gene: TRBD1; abundance: -; v_gene: TRBV10-3; j_gene: TRBJ1-2; CDR3aa: CAISKPGQGIYGYTF; CDR3nt: TGTGCCATCAGTAAACCGGGACAGGGGATCTATGGCTACACCTTC
d_gene: TRBD2; abundance: -; v_gene: TRBV10-2; j_gene: TRBJ2-7; CDR3aa: CASSGPLTGTSSEQYF; CDR3nt: TGCGCCAGCAGTGGCCCCCTCACCGGGACTAGCAGCGAGCAGTACTTC
d_gene: TRBD1; abundance: -; v_gene: TRBV5-6; j_gene: TRBJ2-4; CDR3aa: CASSFDRVGNIQYF; CDR3nt: TGTGCCAGCAGCTTTGACAGGGTAGGGAACATTCAGTACTTC
d_gene: TRBD2; abundance: -; v_gene: TRBV30; j_gene: TRBJ2-7; CDR3aa: CAWSTRAGVVGEQYF; CDR3nt: TGTGCCTGGAGTACAAGGGCGGGAGTCGTAGGCGAGCAGTACTTC
d_gene: TRBD2; abundance: -; v_gene: TRBV29-1; j_gene: TRBJ2-2; CDR3aa: CSVNSGTSQAGELFF; CDR3nt: TGCAGCGTTAACTCCGGGACTAGTCAGGCCGGGGAGCTGTTTTTT
d_gene: TRBD2; abundance: once; v_gene: TRBV7-2; j_gene: TRBJ2-3; CDR3aa: CASRRLAGSTDTQYF; CDR3nt: TGTGCCAGCAGACGCTTAGCGGGAAGCACAGATACGCAGTATTTT